The rows below give T cell receptor beta chains drawn from one sample of a study of blood T cell repertoires in COVID-19. Sequencing was performed with immunoSEQ multiplex PCR; in TCRdb, only in-frame clones are kept and a portion is missing. The repertoire holds a few hundred thousand clones, with roughly 89% as singletons. The sample comprised PBMCs or T cells enriched from blood (not recorded which). These receptors were obtained from a man aged 18 to 29 with acute COVID-19. Each CDR3 is given with its conserved first and last residue. Each record gives: D gene, V gene, clone size, J gene, CDR3 DNA, CDR3 protein. The D gene is left open where the match is weak. Not all rows give a size; the values are once, few, many and, for expanded clones, a class.

NA	TRBV4-2	NA	TRBJ2-3	TGTGCCAGCAGCCAAGTTGGTCAGGGGAGCACAGATACGCAGTATTTT	CASSQVGQGSTDTQYF
NA	TRBV5-1	once	TRBJ2-1	TGCGCCAGCCCCCACAGGGGGGGGTACAATGAGCAGTTCTTC	CASPHRGGYNEQFF
NA	TRBV19	once	TRBJ2-5	TGTGCCAGTAGTATAGACCCAGGGGAAGGAGAGACCCAGTACTTC	CASSIDPGEGETQYF
NA	TRBV4-1	NA	TRBJ2-2	TGCGCCAGCAGCCCGACTAGGCGTGACACCGGGGAGCTGTTTTTT	CASSPTRRDTGELFF
TRBD2	TRBV27	NA	TRBJ2-1	TGTGCCACCGACCCAAGTATCGGGACTAGGGGTTACAATGAGCAGTTCTTC	CATDPSIGTRGYNEQFF
NA	TRBV18	once	TRBJ2-7	TGTGCCAGCTCACGATACACTAGTACCTACGAGCAGTACTTC	CASSRYTSTYEQYF
TRBD1	TRBV6-5	NA	TRBJ1-2	TGTGCCAGCAGTTCGGGACAGGGTGAGGGCTACACCTTC	CASSSGQGEGYTF
TRBD2	TRBV5-4	NA	TRBJ2-1	TGTGCCAGCAGCTCAGCGGGAGGGGACAATGAGCAGTTCTTC	CASSSAGGDNEQFF
TRBD1	TRBV5-4	NA	TRBJ1-4	TGTGCCAGCAGCTTGGCCGGGACAGGACACGAAAAACTGTTTTTT	CASSLAGTGHEKLFF
NA	TRBV29-1	NA	TRBJ1-2	TGCAGCGTTTTCTCAGTGGCGGAGTATGGCTACACCTTC	CSVFSVAEYGYTF
TRBD1	TRBV27	NA	TRBJ2-2	TGTGCCAGCAGTGCCGACAGGGCCGCGAACACCGGGGAGCTGTTTTTT	CASSADRAANTGELFF
TRBD2	TRBV7-6	NA	TRBJ2-1	TGTGCCAGCAGCTTATCAGGAGCGGGAGCGGGTCGAAATGAGCAGTTCTTC	CASSLSGAGAGRNEQFF
NA	TRBV19	NA	TRBJ1-4	TGTGCCAGTAGTTCTACAGGGTATAATGAAAAACTGTTTTTT	CASSSTGYNEKLFF
TRBD2	TRBV5-8	NA	TRBJ2-7	TGTGCCAGCAGCTTGGCGGGAGGAATGTACGAGCAGTACTTC	CASSLAGGMYEQYF
NA	TRBV28	NA	TRBJ1-6	TGTGCCAGCAGCACAGGAGGAGGGATTGGTTCACCCCTCCACTTT	CASSTGGGIGSPLHF
NA	TRBV19	NA	TRBJ1-1	TGTGCCAGTAGTGGCACAGGCCCCGGGGAGGCTGAAGCTTTCTTT	CASSGTGPGEAEAFF
TRBD1	TRBV18	NA	TRBJ2-6	TGTGCCAGCTCACAAATGACAGGGGGCGGGACTGGGGCCAACGTCCTGACTTTC	CASSQMTGGGTGANVLTF
NA	TRBV6-5	NA	TRBJ2-2	TGTGCCAGCAGTCGACCGGCGGGGGGGGAGCTGTTTTTT	CASSRPAGGELFF
TRBD2	TRBV19	NA	TRBJ2-5	TGTGCCAGTAGTAGTATAGCGGGAGGGCCGGGAGAGACCCAGTACTTC	CASSSIAGGPGETQYF
TRBD2	TRBV7-8	NA	TRBJ2-1	TGTGCCAGCAGCTGGAGCGGGAGTTCCTACAATGAGCAGTTCTTC	CASSWSGSSYNEQFF
NA	TRBV27	NA	TRBJ2-1	TGTGCCAGCGGATCGGGGAATGAGCAGTTCTTC	CASGSGNEQFF
NA	TRBV12-3/TRBV12-4	once	TRBJ1-4	TGTGCCAGCAGTTACCAGGGCCATGAAAAACTGTTTTTT	CASSYQGHEKLFF
TRBD1	TRBV30	NA	TRBJ2-1	TGTGCCTGGAGACTTGGACAGGGGTACAATGAGCAGTTCTTC	CAWRLGQGYNEQFF
NA	TRBV7-2	once	TRBJ1-2	TGTGCCAGCAGCTTAGTGGGGGGTCAGGCTAACTATGGCTACACCTTC	CASSLVGGQANYGYTF
TRBD1	TRBV7-2	NA	TRBJ1-4	TGTGCCAGCAGCCAAGGACAGGGGAATGAAAAACTGTTTTTT	CASSQGQGNEKLFF
TRBD1	TRBV27	NA	TRBJ1-2	TGTGCCAGCAGTTCAACGTCCGGGGACAGGTATGGCTACACCTTC	CASSSTSGDRYGYTF
NA	TRBV12-5	NA	TRBJ2-1	TGTGCTAGTACGACATCACAGGACCGATCCTACAATGAGCAGTTCTTC	CASTTSQDRSYNEQFF
NA	TRBV4-1	NA	TRBJ2-7	TGCGCCAGCAGCCAAGACCCGTCCGTCTCCTACGAGCAGTACTTC	CASSQDPSVSYEQYF
NA	TRBV6-5	NA	TRBJ2-1	TGTGCCAGCAGTTCCAGCGGTAACTCCTACAATGAGCAGTTCTTC	CASSSSGNSYNEQFF